One and the same sample provided the 5 T cell receptor beta chains below, sequenced in a study of blood T cell repertoires in COVID-19 (dated by TCRdb to the early 2020s). To prepare the library, the immunoSEQ multiplex PCR assay was applied. TCRdb took this table from immuneACCESS and kept in-frame rearrangements with V and J called. Such tables lack part of the clones; where checked against another copy, unresolved V genes explain under half of the gap, and the rest is unexplained. Within this sample are 90,000 to 100,000 clones, with roughly 80% of them counted one time only. The top ten hold about 4.4% of the sample. Sequenced material: peripheral blood. These receptors were collected from a man aged 55-75 years with acute or convalescent COVID-19.

This chain uses TRBV21-1 with TRBJ2-5; no check of the table's D call, TRBD2, against the DNA was made. TRBV21-1 is reported as a pseudogene. CDR3 length equals 16 residues. The DNA for the CDR3 is TGTGCCAGCAGCAAGTGGGATGGAGGGCTGGGGGAGACCCAGTACTTC. Translating gives CASSKWDGGLGETQYF.

A remark on this clone: The junction departs from the called germline gene at one end, perhaps through a read error. V and J are TRBV10-3 and TRBJ1-4; D possibly corresponds to TRBD1 (6 bases). Germline assignment: CDR1 ENHRY and CDR2 SYGVKD. CDR3 size: 13 residues. The CDR3 reads CAISETETGIRTF. CDR3 nucleotides: TGTGCCATCAGTGAGACTGAAACAGGGATCCGGACTTTT.

This clone has a handful of counts. The junction shows a germline mismatch at one end, possibly a read error. The chain couples TRBV3-1 (or the pseudogene TRBV3-2) to TRBJ1-3; 7 bases fit TRBD1. The germline gives CDR1 LGHDT, CDR2 YNNKEL (reference sequence). This CDR3 has 13 amino acids. This CDR3 is CASSHKRQGPNLF. The CDR3 bases are TGTGCCAGCAGCCACAAGAGACAGGGCCCGAATCTGTTT.

The chain couples TRBV10-1 to TRBJ1-1; possibly TRBD1 for D (6 bases). The CDR3 runs to 14 residues. Trimming shortened V by 9 bases and J by 1 base, and 15 bases separated the two germline ends. Germline V gives CDR1 WNHNN, CDR2 SYGVQD (reference sequence). The CDR3 is CASQQGRGNTEAFF. The CDR3 DNA follows: TGCGCCAGTCAACAGGGACGGGGGAACACTGAAGCTTTCTTT.

The chain is built from TRBV5-1 and TRBJ2-6; TRBD1 matches at 9 bases. V gave up 3 bases and J gave up 2 bases; unmatched junction bases: 6. Germline-derived CDR1 and CDR2 are SGHRS and YFSETQ. CDR3 length: 17 amino acids. CDR3 loop: CASSWGQGEAGANVLTF. The CDR3 DNA reads as TGCGCCAGCAGCTGGGGACAGGGAGAGGCTGGGGCCAACGTCCTGACTTTC.